The 23 T cell receptor beta chains in this list originate from one sample, sequenced in a study of T cell clonotyping in hematopoietic cell transplantation. Produced via immunoSEQ multiplex PCR; TCRdb's table is partial and in-frame only. The data contain some 7,000 clones, about 91% of them seen just once; the ten biggest clones take up 3.6%. This sample's time point: recipient sample about 28 days before transplant, after cytoreduction. Sequencing used peripheral blood mononuclear cells, obtained before stem cell transplant. The receptors were gathered from a man in his thirties or forties with acute myeloid leukemia. Some clones in this sample may be carry-over from other donors' samples.

The chain combines TRBV14 with TRBJ2-7, with TRBD2 matching 14 bases. This CDR3 has 20 amino acids. Losses at the gene ends were 3 bases for V and 2 bases for J; bases not matched to a gene: 15. Germline V lookup: CDR1 SGHDN, CDR2 FVKESK. The CDR3 DNA is TGTGCCAGCAGCCAGGAATTGGGACTAGCGGGAGAAGGAGCGGCCTACGAGCAGTACTTC. Its protein product is CASSQELGLAGEGAAYEQYF.

The chain links TRBV30 to TRBJ2-1; no reliable D call. CDR3 size: 14 residues. The V end was cut by 6 bases, the J end by 7 bases, with 19 bases between. Germline V gene sequence: CDR1 GTSNPN, CDR2 SVGIG (reference sequence). CDR3 region: CACIGRLMGNEQFF. In DNA form, the CDR3 reads TGTGCCTGTATCGGACGACTTATGGGGAATGAGCAGTTCTTC.

The rearrangement joins TRBV7-8 to TRBJ2-2, with 7 bases fitting TRBD1. Germline values: CDR1 SGHVS, CDR2 FQNEAQ. CDR3 length: 17 residues. The V segment lost 5 bases and the J segment 3 bases; nucleotides outside the gene matches: 12. CDR3 residues: CASSLTSDRVYTGELFF. The CDR3 nucleotides read TGTGCCAGCAGCCTAACCTCTGACAGGGTGTACACCGGGGAGCTGTTTTTT.

This clone was counted once. This sequence joins TRBV7-9 and TRBJ2-5; D ambiguous. CDR1 SEHNR and CDR2 FQNEAQ come from the germline V gene (reference sequence). This CDR3 has 13 residues. The V end was cut by 5 bases, the J end by 5 bases, with 12 bases between. The CDR3 is CASSTGEVETQYF. The CDR3 DNA follows: TGTGCCAGCAGCACCGGTGAGGTGGAGACCCAGTACTTC. The full variable domain, its missing parts supplied by reference TRBV7-9 and TRBJ2-5, is DTGVSQNPRHKITKRGQNVTFRCDPISEHNRLYWYRQTLGQGPEFLTYFQNEAQLEKSRLLSDRFSAERPKGSFSTLEIQRTEQGDSAMYLCASSTGEVETQYFGPGTRLLVL.

This chain uses TRBV4-1 with TRBJ2-7, with a weak D call TRBD2 (5 bases). The CDR3 sequence is 12 residues long. V lost 5 bases and J lost 6, with 11 bases in between. Germline-derived CDR1 and CDR2 are MGHRA and YSYEKL. CDR3: CASSTTRGEQYF. The CDR3 DNA reads as TGCGCCAGCAGCACCACTAGAGGCGAGCAGTACTTC.

This rearrangement joins TRBV5-4 to TRBJ2-2; 8 positions agree with TRBD1. The V gene's germline CDR1 is SGHNT and CDR2 YYREEE (reference sequence). The CDR3 has 15 amino acids. V was pared by 3 bases and J by 5 bases, with 6 bases of the junction left unmatched. CDR3 in DNA: TGTGCCAGCAGCTCCGACAGGGGATGGACCGGGGAGCTGTTTTTT. Its protein is CASSSDRGWTGELFF.

The chain links TRBV5-1 to TRBJ1-1; D perhaps matches TRBD1 (6 bases). V was cut by 2 bases and J by 4 bases, with 12 bases left in between. The CDR3 is made up of 14 amino acids. CDR1 and CDR2 from the germline V gene are SGHRS and YFSETQ. CDR3 in amino acids: CASSLNRDSTEAFF. For the CDR3, the DNA is TGCGCCAGCAGCTTAAACAGGGATAGCACTGAAGCTTTCTTT.

This clone has a single count. The chain recombines TRBV4-2 with TRBJ2-3, with 8 nucleotides matching TRBD2. Losses at the gene ends were 0 bases for V and 6 bases for J; bases not matched to a gene: 8. From germline, CDR1 is LGHNA and CDR2 YNFKEQ. The CDR3 extends over 16 amino acids. CDR3 sequence reads: CASSQDLGTRGDTQYF. The DNA of the CDR3 is TGTGCCAGCAGCCAAGACCTTGGGACTAGAGGCGATACGCAGTATTTT.

This chain links TRBV30 with TRBJ2-3; no clear D. Trimming removed 0 bases from V and 3 bases from J, with 13 bases in between. This CDR3 spans 15 amino acids. Per germline, CDR1 GTSNPN and CDR2 SVGIG (reference sequence). In DNA, the CDR3 is TGTGCCTGGAGTGTAAAAGCGTACTATACAGATACGCAGTATTTT. It codes for CAWSVKAYYTDTQYF.

V gene TRBV5-1 combines with J gene TRBJ2-3; tentatively, D is TRBD2 (8 bases). Germline V CDR1 and CDR2: SGHRS, YFSETQ. V was pared by 4 bases and J by 3 bases, with 15 bases between. The CDR3 is made up of 15 amino acids. The CDR3 DNA sequence: TGCGCCAGCAGCGACCGGGAGGGGGCAACAGATACGCAGTATTTT. It is translated as CASSDREGATDTQYF.

The genes are TRBV2 and TRBJ2-5; D remains unclear. Germline V gene data show CDR1 as SNHLY and CDR2 as FYNNEI. The V and J ends lost 8 bases and 5 bases respectively, with 12 bases between them. This CDR3 comprises 12 residues. The CDR3 sequence: CASETTGETQYF. Written as DNA, the CDR3 is TGTGCCAGCGAGACCACCGGGGAGACCCAGTACTTC.

The gene calls are TRBV4-1 and TRBJ1-5, with D unclear. Germline V CDR1 and CDR2: MGHRA, YSYEKL. CDR3 length: 13 residues. The ends were cut back, 0 bases at V and 7 bases at J, with 7 bases in the middle. In nucleotides, the CDR3 is TGCGCCAGCAGCCAAGAAGTATGGCAGCCCCAGCATTTT. This gives the protein CASSQEVWQPQHF.

The genes are TRBV29-1 and TRBJ2-7; D gene ambiguous. Per the germline V gene, CDR1 is SQVTM and CDR2 is ANQGSEA. The CDR3 loop spans 12 amino acids. V lost 7 bases and J 5 bases, leaving 15 bases between the germline ends. The CDR3 reads CSALGEFHEQYF. CDR3 coding DNA: TGCAGCGCCCTTGGAGAATTCCACGAGCAGTACTTC.

The chain employs TRBV28 and TRBJ1-1; 7 bases agree with TRBD1. This CDR3 contains 13 residues. CDR1 MDHEN and CDR2 SYDVKM come from the germline V gene. J gave up 6 bases and V 7 bases, and 8 bases lay outside the gene matches. The DNA of the CDR3 is TGTGCCAGCACCCTGGGAGGGGGCCCTGAAGCTTTCTTT. Protein product: CASTLGGGPEAFF.

The rearrangement uses TRBV29-1 and TRBJ1-2, with 8 bases aligning to TRBD1. This CDR3 is 14 amino acids long. J lost 7 bases, V lost 1 base, and 8 bases had no gene match. Per the germline V gene, CDR1 is SQVTM and CDR2 is ANQGSEA. The CDR3 is CSVEVGQAPGGYTF. The CDR3 DNA follows: TGCAGCGTTGAAGTGGGACAGGCGCCTGGTGGCTACACCTTC.

The chain employs TRBV10-2 and TRBJ2-7, with no clear D. Germline assignment: CDR1 WSHSY and CDR2 SAAADI. V was shortened by 4 bases and J by 4 bases, with 14 bases between the two germline ends. This CDR3 comprises 14 residues. The CDR3 here is CASSVDLEAYEQYF. The DNA of the CDR3 is TGCGCCAGCAGTGTAGACCTCGAAGCTTACGAGCAGTACTTC.

This rearrangement joins TRBV6-1 to TRBJ2-5, with a weak D call TRBD1 (6 bases). CDR1 is MNHNS, CDR2 SASEGT, per germline. V lost 5 bases, J lost 1 base, and 14 bases lay in between. The CDR3 has 15 amino acids. The CDR3, as DNA: TGTGCCAGCAGTCAAGGACAGCCCGGCCAAGAGACCCAGTACTTC. This codes for CASSQGQPGQETQYF.

The V gene is TRBV14, the J gene TRBJ2-7; 14 bases align to TRBD2. Germline CDR1 is SGHDN and CDR2 is FVKESK. The CDR3 is 15 residues long. V dropped 4 bases and J dropped 4; count of bases not matched to a gene: 3. The CDR3 bases are TGTGCCAGCAGCCCCGGGACTAGCGGGAGATACGAGCAGTACTTC. Translation: CASSPGTSGRYEQYF.

The J gene is TRBJ2-3, the V gene TRBV21-1; the listed D gene, TRBD2, was not tested against the DNA. TRBV21-1 is a listed pseudogene. The length of the CDR3 is 16 residues. CDR3 loop: CASSNTGLAGRPTGYF. The CDR3 DNA reads TGTGCCAGCAGCAATACGGGACTAGCGGGAAGGCCAACGGGGTATTTT.

This rearrangement joins TRBV5-1 to TRBJ2-3, with D perhaps given as TRBD1 or TRBD2 (5 bases each). The CDR3 is 15 residues long. Germline assignment: CDR1 SGHRS and CDR2 YFSETQ. The ends were cut back, 1 base at V and 6 bases at J, with 15 bases in the middle. The CDR3 is CASSLQRGPSDTQYF. The DNA of the CDR3 is TGCGCCAGCAGCTTGCAGAGGGGCCCCTCCGATACGCAGTATTTT.

This sequence joins TRBV20-1 and TRBJ2-1; a weak D match, TRBD1 (5 bases). This CDR3 is 11 amino acids long. V lost 4 bases, J lost 8 bases, and 9 bases lay in between. CDR1 is DFQATT, CDR2 SNEGSKA, per germline (reference sequence). This CDR3 reads CSATQGDEQFF. CDR3 nucleotide sequence: TGCAGTGCTACTCAGGGCGATGAGCAGTTCTTC.

The gene calls are TRBV5-1 and TRBJ1-6; no clear D. This CDR3 contains 14 residues. V lost 0 bases, J lost 7 bases, and 8 bases lay in between. CDR1 and CDR2 from the germline V gene are SGHRS and YFSETQ. In DNA, the CDR3 is TGCGCCAGCAGCTTGGAAGCAGTCAATTCACCCCTCCACTTT. Its translation is CASSLEAVNSPLHF.

The V call is TRBV2, the J call TRBJ1-2; no clear D. The CDR3 is made up of 14 amino acids. Germline V CDR1 and CDR2: SNHLY, FYNNEI. V lost 3 bases and J lost 0, with 8 bases in between. The DNA for the CDR3 is TGTGCCAGCAGTGAGGGCAGCTCTAACTATGGCTACACCTTC. Encoded protein: CASSEGSSNYGYTF.